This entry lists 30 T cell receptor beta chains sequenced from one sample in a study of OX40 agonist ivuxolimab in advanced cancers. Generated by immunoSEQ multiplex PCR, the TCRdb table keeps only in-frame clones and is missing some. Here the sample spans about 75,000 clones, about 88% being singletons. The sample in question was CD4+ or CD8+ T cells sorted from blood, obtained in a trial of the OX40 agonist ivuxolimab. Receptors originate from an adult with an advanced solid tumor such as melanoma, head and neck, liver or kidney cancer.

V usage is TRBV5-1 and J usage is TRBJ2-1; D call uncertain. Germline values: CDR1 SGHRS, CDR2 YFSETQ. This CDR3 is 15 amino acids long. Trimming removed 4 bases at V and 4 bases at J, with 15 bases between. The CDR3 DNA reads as TGCGCCAGCAGCCGAGACACCGATCGGTACAATGAGCAGTTCTTC. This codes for CASSRDTDRYNEQFF.

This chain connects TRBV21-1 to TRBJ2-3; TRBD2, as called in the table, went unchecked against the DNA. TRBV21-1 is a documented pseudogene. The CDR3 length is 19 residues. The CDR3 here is CASSKVPSGRFYIRDTQYF. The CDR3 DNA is TGTGCCAGCAGCAAAGTCCCTAGCGGGAGATTCTACATTCGAGATACGCAGTATTTT.

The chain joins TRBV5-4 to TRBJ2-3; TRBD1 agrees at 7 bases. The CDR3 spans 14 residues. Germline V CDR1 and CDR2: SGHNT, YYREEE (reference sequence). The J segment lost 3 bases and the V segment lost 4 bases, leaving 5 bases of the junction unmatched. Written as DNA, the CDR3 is TGTGCCAGCAGCAGGGACAGTGGTACAGATACGCAGTATTTT. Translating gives CASSRDSGTDTQYF.

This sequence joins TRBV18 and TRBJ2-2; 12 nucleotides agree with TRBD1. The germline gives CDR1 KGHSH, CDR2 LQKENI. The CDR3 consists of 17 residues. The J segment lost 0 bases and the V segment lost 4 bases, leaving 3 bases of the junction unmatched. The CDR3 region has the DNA TGTGCCAGCTCACGAGGGACAGGGGGCACGAACACCGGGGAGCTGTTTTTT. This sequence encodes CASSRGTGGTNTGELFF.

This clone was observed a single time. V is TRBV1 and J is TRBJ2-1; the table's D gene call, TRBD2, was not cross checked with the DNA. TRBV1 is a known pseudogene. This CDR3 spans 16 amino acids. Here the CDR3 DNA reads TGCACCAGCAACGGAACCGGGACTCGCTCCTACAATGAGCAGTTCTTC. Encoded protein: CTSNGTGTRSYNEQFF.

DNA of the CDR3: TGTGCCAGCTACCGAATGAGGGGAGAGACCCAGTACTTC. Translation: CASYRMRGETQYF. The V and J genes are TRBV6-5 and TRBJ2-5, with D perhaps given as TRBD1 or TRBD2 (5 bases each). CDR1 and CDR2 (germline): MNHEY, SVGAGI. V shed 8 bases and J shed 4 bases, with 14 bases lying between them. CDR3 length: 13 residues.

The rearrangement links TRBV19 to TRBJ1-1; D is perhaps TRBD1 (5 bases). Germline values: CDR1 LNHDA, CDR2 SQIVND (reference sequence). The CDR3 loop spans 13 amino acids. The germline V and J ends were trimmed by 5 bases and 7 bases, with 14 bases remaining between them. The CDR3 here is CASSSQGIFEAFF. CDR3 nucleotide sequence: TGTGCCAGTAGTTCTCAGGGAATTTTTGAAGCTTTCTTT.

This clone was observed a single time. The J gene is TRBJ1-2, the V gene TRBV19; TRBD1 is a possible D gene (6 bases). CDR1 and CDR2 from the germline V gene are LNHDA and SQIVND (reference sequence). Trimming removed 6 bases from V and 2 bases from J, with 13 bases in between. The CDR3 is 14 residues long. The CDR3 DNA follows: TGTGCCAGTAGGGTACAGGGATTAAACTATGGCTACACCTTC. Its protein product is CASRVQGLNYGYTF.

The CDR3 is CASSQDPVQGLAGANVLTF. The CDR3 DNA is TGCGCCAGCAGCCAAGATCCTGTGCAGGGGCTAGCTGGGGCCAACGTCCTGACTTTC. The V gene is TRBV4-3, the J gene TRBJ2-6; D possibly corresponds to TRBD1 (6 bases). With 0 bases removed from V and 2 bases from J, the gap between germline ends came to 17 bases. Germline V gene sequence: CDR1 LGHNA, CDR2 YSLEER. The CDR3 is 19 residues long.

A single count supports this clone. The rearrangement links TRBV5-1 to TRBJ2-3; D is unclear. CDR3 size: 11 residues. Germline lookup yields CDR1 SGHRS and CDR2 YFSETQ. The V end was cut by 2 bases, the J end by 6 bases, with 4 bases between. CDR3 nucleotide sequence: TGCGCCAGCAGCTTATTGGATACGCAGTATTTT. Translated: CASSLLDTQYF.

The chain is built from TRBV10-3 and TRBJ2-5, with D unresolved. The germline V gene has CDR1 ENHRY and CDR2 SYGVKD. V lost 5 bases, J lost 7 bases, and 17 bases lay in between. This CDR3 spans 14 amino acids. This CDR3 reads CAISIPDGLGTQYF. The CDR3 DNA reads TGTGCCATCAGTATCCCGGATGGCCTGGGGACCCAGTACTTC.

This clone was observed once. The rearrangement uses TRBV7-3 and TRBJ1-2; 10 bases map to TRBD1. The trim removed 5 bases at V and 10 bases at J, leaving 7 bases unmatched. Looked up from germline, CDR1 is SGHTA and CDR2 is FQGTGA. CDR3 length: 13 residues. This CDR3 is CASSKRGTGVYTF. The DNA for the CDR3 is TGTGCCAGCAGCAAAAGGGGGACAGGGGTCTACACCTTC.

The CDR3 here is CASSMDRGTGELFF. DNA of the CDR3: TGTGCCAGTAGTATGGACAGGGGAACCGGGGAGCTGTTTTTT. The rearrangement links TRBV19 to TRBJ2-2; TRBD1 matches at 9 bases. This CDR3 has 14 residues. V shed 3 bases and J 5 bases; nucleotides not matched to a gene: 1. The V gene's germline CDR1 is LNHDA and CDR2 SQIVND (reference sequence).

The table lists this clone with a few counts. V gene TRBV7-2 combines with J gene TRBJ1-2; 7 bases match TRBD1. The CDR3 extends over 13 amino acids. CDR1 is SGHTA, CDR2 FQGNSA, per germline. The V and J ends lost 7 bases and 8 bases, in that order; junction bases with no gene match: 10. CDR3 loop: CASNDGQAGGYTF. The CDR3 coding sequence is TGTGCCAGCAACGACGGACAGGCGGGAGGCTACACCTTC.

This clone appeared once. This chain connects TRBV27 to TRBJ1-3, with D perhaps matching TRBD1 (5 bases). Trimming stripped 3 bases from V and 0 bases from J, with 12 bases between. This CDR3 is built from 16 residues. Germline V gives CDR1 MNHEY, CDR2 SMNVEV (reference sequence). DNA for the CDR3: TGTGCCAGCAGTTTGACCGCAGGGAACTCTGGAAACACCATATATTTT. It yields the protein CASSLTAGNSGNTIYF.

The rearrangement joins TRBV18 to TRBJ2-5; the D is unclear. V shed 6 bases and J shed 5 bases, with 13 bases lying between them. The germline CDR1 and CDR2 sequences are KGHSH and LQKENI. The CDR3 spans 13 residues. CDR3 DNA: TGTGCCAGCTCTCTAAACGCGGCGGAGACCCAGTACTTC. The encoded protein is CASSLNAAETQYF.

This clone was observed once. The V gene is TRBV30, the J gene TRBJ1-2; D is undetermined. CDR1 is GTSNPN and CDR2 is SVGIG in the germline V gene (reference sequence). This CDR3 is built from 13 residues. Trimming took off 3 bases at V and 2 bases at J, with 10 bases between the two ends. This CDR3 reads CAWRKDENYGYTF. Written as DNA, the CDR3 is TGTGCCTGGAGGAAAGATGAAAACTATGGCTACACCTTC.

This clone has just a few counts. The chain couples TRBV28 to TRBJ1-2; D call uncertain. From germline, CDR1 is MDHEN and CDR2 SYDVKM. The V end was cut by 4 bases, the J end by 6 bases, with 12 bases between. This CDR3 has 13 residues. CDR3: CASSSLWLDGYTF. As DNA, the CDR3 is TGTGCCAGCAGTTCTCTATGGCTCGATGGCTACACCTTC.

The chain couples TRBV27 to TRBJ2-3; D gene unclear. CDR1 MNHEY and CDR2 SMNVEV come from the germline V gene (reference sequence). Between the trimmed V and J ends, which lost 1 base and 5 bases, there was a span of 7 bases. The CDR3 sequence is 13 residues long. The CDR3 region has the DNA TGTGCCAGCAGTTTATTTCTGGGAGATACGCAGTATTTT. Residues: CASSLFLGDTQYF.

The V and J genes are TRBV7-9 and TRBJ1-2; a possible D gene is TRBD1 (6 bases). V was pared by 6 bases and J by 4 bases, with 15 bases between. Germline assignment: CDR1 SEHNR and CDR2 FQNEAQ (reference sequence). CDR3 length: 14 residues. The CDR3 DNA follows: TGTGCCAGCAGTCTTCCGGGGGGCGGCTATGGCTACACCTTC. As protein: CASSLPGGGYGYTF.

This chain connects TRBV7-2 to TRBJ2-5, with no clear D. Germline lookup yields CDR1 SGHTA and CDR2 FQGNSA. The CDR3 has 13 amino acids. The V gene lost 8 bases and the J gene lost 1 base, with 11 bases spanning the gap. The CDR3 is CASGTYIQETQYF. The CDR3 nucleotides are TGTGCCAGCGGAACCTATATCCAAGAGACCCAGTACTTC. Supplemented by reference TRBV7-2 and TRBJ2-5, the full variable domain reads GAGVSQSPSNKVTEKGKDVELRCDPISGHTALYWYRQSLGQGLEFLIYFQGNSAPDKSGLPSDRFSAERTGGSVSTLTIQRTQQEDSAVYLCASGTYIQETQYFGPGTRLLVL.

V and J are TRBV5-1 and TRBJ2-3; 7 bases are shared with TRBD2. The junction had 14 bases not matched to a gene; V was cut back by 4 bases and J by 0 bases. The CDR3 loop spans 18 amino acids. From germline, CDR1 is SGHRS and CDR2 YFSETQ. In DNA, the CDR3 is TGCGCCAGCAGCCCAGGCGGTTCGAGCGGGACTAGCACAGATACGCAGTATTTT. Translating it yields CASSPGGSSGTSTDTQYF. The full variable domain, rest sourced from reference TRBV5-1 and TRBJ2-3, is KAGVTQTPRYLIKTRGQQVTLSCSPISGHRSVSWYQQTPGQGLQFLFEYFSETQRNKGNFPGRFSGRQFSNSRSEMNVSTLELGDSALYLCASSPGGSSGTSTDTQYFGPGTRLTVL.

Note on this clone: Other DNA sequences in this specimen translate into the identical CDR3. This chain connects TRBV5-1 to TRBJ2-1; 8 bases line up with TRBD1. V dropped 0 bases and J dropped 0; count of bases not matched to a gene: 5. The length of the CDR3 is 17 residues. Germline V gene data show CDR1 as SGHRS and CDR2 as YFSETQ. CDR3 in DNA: TGCGCCAGCAGCTTGGCCGGGCAGGGGGCCTCCTACAATGAGCAGTTCTTC. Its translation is CASSLAGQGASYNEQFF.

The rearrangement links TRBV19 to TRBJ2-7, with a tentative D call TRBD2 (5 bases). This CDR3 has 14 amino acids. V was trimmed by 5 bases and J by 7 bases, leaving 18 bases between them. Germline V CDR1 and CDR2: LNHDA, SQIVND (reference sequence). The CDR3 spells CASSSRQDYGEQYF. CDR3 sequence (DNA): TGTGCCAGTAGTTCCCGACAAGACTACGGGGAGCAGTACTTC.

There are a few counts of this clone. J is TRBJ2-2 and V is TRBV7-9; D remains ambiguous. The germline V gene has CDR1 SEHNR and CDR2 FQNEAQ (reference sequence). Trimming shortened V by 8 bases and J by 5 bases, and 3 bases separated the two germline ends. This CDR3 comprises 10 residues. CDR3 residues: CASATGELFF. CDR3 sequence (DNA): TGTGCCAGCGCGACCGGGGAGCTGTTTTTT.

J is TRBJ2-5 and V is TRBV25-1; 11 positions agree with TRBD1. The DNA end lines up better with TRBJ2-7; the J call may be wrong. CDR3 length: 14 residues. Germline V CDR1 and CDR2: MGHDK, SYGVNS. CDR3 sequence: CASRGQGGIYEQYF. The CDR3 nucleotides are TGTGCCAGCAGGGGACAGGGGGGAATCTACGAGCAGTACTTC.

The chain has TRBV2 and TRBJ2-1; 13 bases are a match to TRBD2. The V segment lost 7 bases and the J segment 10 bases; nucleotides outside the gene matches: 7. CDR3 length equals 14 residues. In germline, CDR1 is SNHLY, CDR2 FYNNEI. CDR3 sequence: CASIEGLAGREQFF. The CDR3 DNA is TGTGCCAGCATCGAGGGACTAGCGGGACGGGAGCAGTTCTTC.

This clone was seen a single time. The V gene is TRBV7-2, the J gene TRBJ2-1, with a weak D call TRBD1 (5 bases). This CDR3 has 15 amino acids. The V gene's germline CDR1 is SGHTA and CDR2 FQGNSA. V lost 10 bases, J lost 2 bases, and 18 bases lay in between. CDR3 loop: CATSPVGATYNEQFF. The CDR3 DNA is TGTGCCACCTCCCCAGTAGGGGCTACCTACAATGAGCAGTTCTTC.

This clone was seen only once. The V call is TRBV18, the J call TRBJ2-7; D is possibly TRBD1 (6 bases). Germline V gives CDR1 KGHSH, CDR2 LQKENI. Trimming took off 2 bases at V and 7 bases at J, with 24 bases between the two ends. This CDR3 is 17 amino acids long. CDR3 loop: CASSPFLTGDPTGEQYF. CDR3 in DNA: TGTGCCAGCTCACCATTTTTGACAGGCGATCCGACGGGGGAGCAGTACTTC. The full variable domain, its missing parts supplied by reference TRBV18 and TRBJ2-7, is NAGVMQNPRHLVRRRGQEARLRCSPMKGHSHVYWYRQLPEEGLKFMVYLQKENIIDESGMPKERFSAEFPKEGPSILRIQQVVRGDSAAYFCASSPFLTGDPTGEQYFGPGTRLTVT.

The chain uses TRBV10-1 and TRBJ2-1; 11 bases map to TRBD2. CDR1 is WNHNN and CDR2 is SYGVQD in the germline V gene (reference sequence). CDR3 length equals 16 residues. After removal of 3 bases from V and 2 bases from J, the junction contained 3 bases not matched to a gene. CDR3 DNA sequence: TGCGCCAGCAGTGATTTACTAGCGGGAGCCTACAATGAGCAGTTCTTC. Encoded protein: CASSDLLAGAYNEQFF.